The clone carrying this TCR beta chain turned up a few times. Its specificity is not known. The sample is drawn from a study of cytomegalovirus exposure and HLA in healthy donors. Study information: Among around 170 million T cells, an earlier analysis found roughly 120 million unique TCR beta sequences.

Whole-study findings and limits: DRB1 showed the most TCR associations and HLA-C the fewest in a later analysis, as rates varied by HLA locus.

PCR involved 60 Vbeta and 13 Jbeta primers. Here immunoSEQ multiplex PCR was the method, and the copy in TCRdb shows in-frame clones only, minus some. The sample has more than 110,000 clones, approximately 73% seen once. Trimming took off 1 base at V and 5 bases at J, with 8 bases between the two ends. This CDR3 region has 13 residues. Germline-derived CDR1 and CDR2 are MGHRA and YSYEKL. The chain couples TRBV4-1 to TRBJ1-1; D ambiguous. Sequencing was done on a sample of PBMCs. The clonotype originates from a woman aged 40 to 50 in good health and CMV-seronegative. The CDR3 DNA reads TGCGCCAGCAGCCAAGTTCCGGGGACTGAAGCTTTCTTT. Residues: CASSQVPGTEAFF.